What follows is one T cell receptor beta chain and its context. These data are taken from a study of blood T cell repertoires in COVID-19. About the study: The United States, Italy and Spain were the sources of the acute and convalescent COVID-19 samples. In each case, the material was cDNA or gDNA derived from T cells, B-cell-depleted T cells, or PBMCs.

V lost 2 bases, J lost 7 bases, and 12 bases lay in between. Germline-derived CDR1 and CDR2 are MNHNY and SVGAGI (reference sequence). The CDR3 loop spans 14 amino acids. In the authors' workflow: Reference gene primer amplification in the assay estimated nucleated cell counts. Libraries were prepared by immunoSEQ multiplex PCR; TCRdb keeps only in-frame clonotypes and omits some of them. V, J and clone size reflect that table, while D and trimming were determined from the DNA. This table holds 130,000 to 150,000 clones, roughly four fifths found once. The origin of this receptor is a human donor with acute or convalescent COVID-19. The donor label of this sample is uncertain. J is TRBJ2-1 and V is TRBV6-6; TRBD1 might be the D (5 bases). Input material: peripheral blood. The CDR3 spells CASSYRGGLNEQFF. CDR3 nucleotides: TGTGCCAGCAGTTACAGGGGTGGGCTAAATGAGCAGTTCTTC.